Listed here is a single T cell receptor (beta chain). Profiled with immunoSEQ multiplex PCR; TCRdb holds only in-frame clones, not every one. The table records roughly 500,000 clones, about 95% of them present only once. Germline-derived CDR1 and CDR2 are LNHDA and SQIVND (reference sequence). V was cut by 7 bases and J by 8 bases, with 14 bases left in between. The CDR3 runs to 12 residues. This sample is part of a study of shared clonotypes between healthy human individuals. V usage is TRBV19 and J usage is TRBJ1-2; D uncertain. The receptor was derived from a woman in her 30s in good health. Sequencing input: naive CD4+ T cells sorted from blood. The subset is: CD45RA+ positively selected. The CDR3 DNA is TGTGCCAGTACTCTAAACGGGTGGGGCTACACCTTC. This sequence encodes CASTLNGWGYTF.